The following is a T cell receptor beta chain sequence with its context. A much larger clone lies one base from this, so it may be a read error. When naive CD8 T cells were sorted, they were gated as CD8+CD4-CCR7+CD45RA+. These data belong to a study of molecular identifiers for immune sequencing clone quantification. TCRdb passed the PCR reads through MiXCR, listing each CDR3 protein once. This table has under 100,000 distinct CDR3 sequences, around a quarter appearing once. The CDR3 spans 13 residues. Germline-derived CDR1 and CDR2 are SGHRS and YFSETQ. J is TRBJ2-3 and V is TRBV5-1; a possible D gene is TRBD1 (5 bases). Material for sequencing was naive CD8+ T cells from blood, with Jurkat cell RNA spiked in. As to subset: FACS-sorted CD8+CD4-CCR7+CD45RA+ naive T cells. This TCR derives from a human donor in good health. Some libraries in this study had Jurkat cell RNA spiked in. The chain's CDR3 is CATGRTSTGTQYF. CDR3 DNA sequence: TGCGCCACCGGTCGGACCAGCACAGGTACGCAGTATTTT. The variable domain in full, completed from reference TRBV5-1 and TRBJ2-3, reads KAGVTQTPRYLIKTRGQQVTLSCSPISGHRSVSWYQQTPGQGLQFLFEYFSETQRNKGNFPGRFSGRQFSNSRSEMNVSTLELGDSALYLCATGRTSTGTQYFGPGTRLTVL.